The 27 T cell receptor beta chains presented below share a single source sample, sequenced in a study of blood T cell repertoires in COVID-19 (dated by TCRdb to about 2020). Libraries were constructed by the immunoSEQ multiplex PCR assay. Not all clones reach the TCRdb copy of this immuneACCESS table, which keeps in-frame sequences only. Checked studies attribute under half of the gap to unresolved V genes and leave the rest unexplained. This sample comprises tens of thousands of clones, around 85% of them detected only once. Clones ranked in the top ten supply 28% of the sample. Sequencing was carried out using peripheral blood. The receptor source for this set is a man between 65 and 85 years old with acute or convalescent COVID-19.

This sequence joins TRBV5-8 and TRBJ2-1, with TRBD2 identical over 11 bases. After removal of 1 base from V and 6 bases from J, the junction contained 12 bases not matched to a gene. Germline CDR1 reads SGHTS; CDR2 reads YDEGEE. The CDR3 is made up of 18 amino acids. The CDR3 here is CASSLFGSGRGKSNEQFF. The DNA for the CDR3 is TGTGCCAGCAGCTTGTTCGGTAGCGGGAGGGGCAAATCCAATGAGCAGTTCTTC.

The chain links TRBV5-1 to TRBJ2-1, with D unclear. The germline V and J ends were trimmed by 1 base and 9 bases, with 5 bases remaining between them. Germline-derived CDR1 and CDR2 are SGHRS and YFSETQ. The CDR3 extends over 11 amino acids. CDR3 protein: CASSLSREQFF. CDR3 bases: TGCGCCAGCAGCTTGAGCCGTGAGCAGTTCTTC.

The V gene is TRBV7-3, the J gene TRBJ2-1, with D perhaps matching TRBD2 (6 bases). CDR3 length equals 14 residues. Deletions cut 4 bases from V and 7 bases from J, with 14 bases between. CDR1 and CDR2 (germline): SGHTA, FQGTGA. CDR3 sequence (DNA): TGTGCCAGCAGCTCTCTAGGGACTGGGAATGAGCAGTTCTTC. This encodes CASSSLGTGNEQFF.

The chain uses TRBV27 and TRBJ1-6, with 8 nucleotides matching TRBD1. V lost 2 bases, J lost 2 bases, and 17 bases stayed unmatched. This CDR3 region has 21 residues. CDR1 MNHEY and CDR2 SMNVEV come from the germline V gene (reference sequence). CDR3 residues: CASSLQRPRTGLGTYNSPLHF. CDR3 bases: TGTGCCAGCAGTTTACAACGCCCCCGGACAGGGCTAGGCACCTATAATTCACCCCTCCACTTT.

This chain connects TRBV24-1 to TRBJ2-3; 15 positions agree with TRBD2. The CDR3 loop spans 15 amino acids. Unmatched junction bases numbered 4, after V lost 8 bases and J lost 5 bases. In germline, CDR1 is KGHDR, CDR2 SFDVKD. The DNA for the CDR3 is TGTGCCACCATTGGACTAGCGGGAGGGGGAGATACGCAGTATTTT. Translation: CATIGLAGGGDTQYF.

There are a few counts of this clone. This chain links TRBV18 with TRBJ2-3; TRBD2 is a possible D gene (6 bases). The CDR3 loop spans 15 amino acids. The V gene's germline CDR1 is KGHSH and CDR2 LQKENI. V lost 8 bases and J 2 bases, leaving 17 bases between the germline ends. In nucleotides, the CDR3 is TGTGCCAGCGGGGGACTGCGGGGTTCCACAGATACGCAGTATTTT. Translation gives CASGGLRGSTDTQYF.

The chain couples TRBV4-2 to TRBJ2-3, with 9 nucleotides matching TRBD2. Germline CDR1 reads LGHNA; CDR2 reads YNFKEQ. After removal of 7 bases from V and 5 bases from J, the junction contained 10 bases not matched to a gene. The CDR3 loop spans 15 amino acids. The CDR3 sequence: CASTRAGGAGDTQYF. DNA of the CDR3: TGTGCCAGCACACGAGCGGGAGGTGCGGGAGATACGCAGTATTTT.

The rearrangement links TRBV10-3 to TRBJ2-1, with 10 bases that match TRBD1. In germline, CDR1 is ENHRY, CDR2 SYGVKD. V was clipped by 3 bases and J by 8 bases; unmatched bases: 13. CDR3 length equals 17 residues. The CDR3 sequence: CAISDRDRGLAYDEQFF. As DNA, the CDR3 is TGTGCCATCAGTGACCGGGACAGGGGTTTGGCGTACGATGAGCAGTTCTTC.

The CDR3 sequence: CASSPRDRSTYGYTF. CDR3 DNA: TGTGCCAGCAGCCCCCGTGACAGGAGTACCTATGGCTACACCTTC. The V call is TRBV27, the J call TRBJ1-2; a possible D gene is TRBD1 (6 bases). Per germline, CDR1 MNHEY and CDR2 SMNVEV (reference sequence). The CDR3 has 15 amino acids. V gave up 6 bases and J gave up 4 bases, with 18 bases separating them.

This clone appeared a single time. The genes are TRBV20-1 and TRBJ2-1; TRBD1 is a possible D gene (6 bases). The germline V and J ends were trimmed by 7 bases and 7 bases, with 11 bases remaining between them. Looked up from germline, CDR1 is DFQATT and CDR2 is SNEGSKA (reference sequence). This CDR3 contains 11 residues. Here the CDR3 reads CSGGGRNEQFF. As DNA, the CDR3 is TGCAGTGGAGGGGGTAGGAATGAGCAGTTCTTC.

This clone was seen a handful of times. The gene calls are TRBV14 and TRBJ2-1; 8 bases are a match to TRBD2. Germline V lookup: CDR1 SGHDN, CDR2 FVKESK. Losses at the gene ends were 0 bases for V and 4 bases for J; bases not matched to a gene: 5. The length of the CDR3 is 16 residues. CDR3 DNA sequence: TGTGCCAGCAGCCAAGATCGGGGGGGCATTTACAATGAGCAGTTCTTC. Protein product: CASSQDRGGIYNEQFF.

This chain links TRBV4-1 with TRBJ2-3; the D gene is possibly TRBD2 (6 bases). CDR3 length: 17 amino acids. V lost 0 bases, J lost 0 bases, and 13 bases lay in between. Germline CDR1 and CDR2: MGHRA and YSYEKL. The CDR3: CASSQDGGTLSTDTQYF. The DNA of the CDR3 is TGCGCCAGCAGCCAAGATGGGGGGACCCTTAGCACAGATACGCAGTATTTT.

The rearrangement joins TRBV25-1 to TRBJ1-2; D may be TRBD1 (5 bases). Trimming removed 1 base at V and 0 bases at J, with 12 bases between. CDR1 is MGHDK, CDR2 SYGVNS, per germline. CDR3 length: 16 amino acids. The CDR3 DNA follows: TGTGCCAGCAGTGAATTCGGGGGTAGTACTAACTATGGCTACACCTTC. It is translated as CASSEFGGSTNYGYTF.

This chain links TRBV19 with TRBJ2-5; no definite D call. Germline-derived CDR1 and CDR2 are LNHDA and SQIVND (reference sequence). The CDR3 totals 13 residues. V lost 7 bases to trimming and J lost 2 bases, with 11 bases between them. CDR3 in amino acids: CASTTTGQETQYF. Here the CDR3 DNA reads TGTGCCAGTACTACTACCGGGCAAGAGACCCAGTACTTC.

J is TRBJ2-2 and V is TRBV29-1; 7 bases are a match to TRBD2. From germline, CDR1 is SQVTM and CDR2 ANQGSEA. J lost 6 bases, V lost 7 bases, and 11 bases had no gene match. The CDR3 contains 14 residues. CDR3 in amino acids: CSAVSGVYAGELFF. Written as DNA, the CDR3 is TGCAGCGCAGTAAGCGGGGTTTACGCCGGGGAGCTGTTTTTT.

The CDR3, as DNA: TGCGCCAGCAGCTCCCCGGACAGCTTCTCCTACGAGCAGTACTTC. Translation: CASSSPDSFSYEQYF. The gene calls are TRBV5-1 and TRBJ2-7, with a weak D call TRBD1 (6 bases). The germline V and J ends were trimmed by 3 bases and 0 bases, with 13 bases remaining between them. CDR3 length: 15 residues. Germline V gene lookup returns CDR1 SGHRS and CDR2 YFSETQ.

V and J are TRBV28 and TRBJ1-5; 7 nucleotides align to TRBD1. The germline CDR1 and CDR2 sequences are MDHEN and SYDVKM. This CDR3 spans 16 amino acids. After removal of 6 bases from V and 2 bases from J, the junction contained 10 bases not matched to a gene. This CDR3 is CASRLAGGSGNQPQHF. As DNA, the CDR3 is TGTGCCAGCAGACTTGCAGGGGGAAGTGGCAATCAGCCCCAGCATTTT.

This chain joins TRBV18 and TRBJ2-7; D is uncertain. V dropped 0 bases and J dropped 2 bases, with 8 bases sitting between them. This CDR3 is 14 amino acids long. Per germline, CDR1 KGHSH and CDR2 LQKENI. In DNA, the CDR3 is TGTGCCAGCTCACCACCGTCAGCGACCTACGAGCAGTACTTC. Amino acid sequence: CASSPPSATYEQYF. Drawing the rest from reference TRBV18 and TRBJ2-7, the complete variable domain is NAGVMQNPRHLVRRRGQEARLRCSPMKGHSHVYWYRQLPEEGLKFMVYLQKENIIDESGMPKERFSAEFPKEGPSILRIQQVVRGDSAAYFCASSPPSATYEQYFGPGTRLTVT.

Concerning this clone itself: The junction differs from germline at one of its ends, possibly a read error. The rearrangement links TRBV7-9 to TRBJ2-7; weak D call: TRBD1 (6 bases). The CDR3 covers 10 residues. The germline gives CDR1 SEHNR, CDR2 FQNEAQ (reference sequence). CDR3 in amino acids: CASSMDRTAF. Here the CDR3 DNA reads TGTGCCAGCAGCATGGATAGGACAGCCTTC.

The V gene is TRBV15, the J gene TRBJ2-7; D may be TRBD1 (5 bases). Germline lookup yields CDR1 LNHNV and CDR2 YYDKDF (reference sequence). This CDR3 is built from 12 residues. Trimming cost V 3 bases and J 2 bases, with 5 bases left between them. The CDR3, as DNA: TGTGCCACCAGCAGGGACACCTACGAGCAGTACTTC. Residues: CATSRDTYEQYF.

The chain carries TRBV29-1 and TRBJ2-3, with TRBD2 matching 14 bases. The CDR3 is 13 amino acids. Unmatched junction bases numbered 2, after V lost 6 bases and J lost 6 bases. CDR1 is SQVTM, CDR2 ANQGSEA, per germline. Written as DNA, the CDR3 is TGCAGCGTCCGGACTAGCGGGAGGGATACGCAGTATTTT. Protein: CSVRTSGRDTQYF.

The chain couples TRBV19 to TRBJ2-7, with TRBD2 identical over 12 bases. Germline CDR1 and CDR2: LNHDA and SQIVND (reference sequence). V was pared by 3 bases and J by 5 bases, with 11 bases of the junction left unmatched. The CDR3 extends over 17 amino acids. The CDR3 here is CASSIPPGTSGFNEQYF. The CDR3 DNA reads TGTGCCAGTAGTATCCCCCCCGGGACTAGCGGGTTCAACGAGCAGTACTTC.

The CDR3 loop is CATSSRGGYTF. CDR3 DNA sequence: TGTGCCACCAGCAGTCGGGGGGGCTACACCTTC. The rearrangement links TRBV15 to TRBJ1-2, with a tentative D call TRBD1 (5 bases). The germline CDR1 and CDR2 sequences are LNHNV and YYDKDF (reference sequence). The CDR3 is made up of 11 amino acids. The V end lost 3 bases, the J end lost 8 bases, and 7 bases lay between the germline ends.

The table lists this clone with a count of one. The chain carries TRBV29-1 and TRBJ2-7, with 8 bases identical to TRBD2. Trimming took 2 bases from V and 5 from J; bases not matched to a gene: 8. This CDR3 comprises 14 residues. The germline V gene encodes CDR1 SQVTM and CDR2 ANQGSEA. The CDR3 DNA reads TGCAGCGTTGAAAGGGGTCAAGCGGGAGACGAGCAGTACTTC. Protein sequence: CSVERGQAGDEQYF.

For the CDR3, the DNA is TGTGCCAGCAGCCCCGAACGCTTCTGGCGGGAGGGCCCCACAGATACGCAGTATTTT. It translates to CASSPERFWREGPTDTQYF. V and J are TRBV3-1 (or the pseudogene TRBV3-2) and TRBJ2-3; 9 nucleotides align to TRBD2. V was clipped by 4 bases and J by 2 bases; unmatched bases: 16. CDR1 is LGHDT, CDR2 YNNKEL, per germline (reference sequence). CDR3 length equals 19 residues.

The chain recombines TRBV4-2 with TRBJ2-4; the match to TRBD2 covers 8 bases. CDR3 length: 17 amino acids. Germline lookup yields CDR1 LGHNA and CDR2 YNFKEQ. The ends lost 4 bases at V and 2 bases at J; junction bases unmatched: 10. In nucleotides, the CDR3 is TGTGCCAGCAGCCTGGCTAGCGGGCTTGGGACCAAAAACATTCAGTACTTC. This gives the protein CASSLASGLGTKNIQYF.

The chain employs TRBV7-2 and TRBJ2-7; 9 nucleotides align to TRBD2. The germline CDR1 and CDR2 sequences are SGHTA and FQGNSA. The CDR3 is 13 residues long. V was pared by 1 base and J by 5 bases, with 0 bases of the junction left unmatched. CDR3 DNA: TGTGCCAGCAGCTTAGGGACTAGCGACGAGCAGTACTTC. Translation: CASSLGTSDEQYF.